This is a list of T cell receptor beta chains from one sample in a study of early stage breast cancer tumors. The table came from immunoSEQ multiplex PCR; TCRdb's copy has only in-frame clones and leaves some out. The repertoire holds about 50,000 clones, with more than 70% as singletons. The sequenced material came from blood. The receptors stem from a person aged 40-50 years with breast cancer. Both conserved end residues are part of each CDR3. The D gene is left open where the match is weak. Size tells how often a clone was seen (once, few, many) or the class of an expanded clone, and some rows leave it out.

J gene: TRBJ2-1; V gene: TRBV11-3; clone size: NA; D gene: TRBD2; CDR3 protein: CASSLSRPGLKFF; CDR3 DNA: TGTGCCAGCAGCCTATCCCGTCCGGGACTAAAGTTCTTC
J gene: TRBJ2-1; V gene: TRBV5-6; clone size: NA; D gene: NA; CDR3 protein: CASRQRRIGEQFF; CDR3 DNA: TGTGCCAGCAGGCAGAGAAGGATTGGAGAGCAGTTCTTC
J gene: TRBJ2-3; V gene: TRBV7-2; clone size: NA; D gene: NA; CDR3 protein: CASKGVWSTDTQYF; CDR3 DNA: TGTGCCAGCAAGGGAGTGTGGAGCACAGATACGCAGTATTTT
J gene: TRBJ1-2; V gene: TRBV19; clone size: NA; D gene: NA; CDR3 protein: CASSIGEGGYTF; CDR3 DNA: TGTGCCAGTAGTATTGGAGAGGGAGGCTACACCTTC
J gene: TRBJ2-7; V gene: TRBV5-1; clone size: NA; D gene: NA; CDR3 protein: CASSSTPTGFSYEQYF; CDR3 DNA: TGCGCCAGCAGCTCGACCCCAACAGGGTTCTCCTACGAGCAGTACTTC
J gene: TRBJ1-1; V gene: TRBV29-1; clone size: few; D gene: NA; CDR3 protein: CSVLRAGTEAFF; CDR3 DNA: TGCAGCGTGCTTCGCGCTGGCACTGAAGCTTTCTTT
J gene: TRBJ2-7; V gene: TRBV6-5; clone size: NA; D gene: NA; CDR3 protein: CASSYRGLPYEQYF; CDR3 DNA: TGTGCCAGCAGTTACCGAGGCTTACCCTACGAGCAGTACTTC
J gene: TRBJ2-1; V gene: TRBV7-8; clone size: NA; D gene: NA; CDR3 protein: CASSLAFSYNEQFF; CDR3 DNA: TGTGCCAGCAGCCTAGCTTTCTCCTACAATGAGCAGTTCTTC
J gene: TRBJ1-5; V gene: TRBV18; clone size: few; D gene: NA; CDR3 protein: CASREANQPQHF; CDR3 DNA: TGTGCCAGCCGGGAGGCAAATCAGCCCCAGCATTTT
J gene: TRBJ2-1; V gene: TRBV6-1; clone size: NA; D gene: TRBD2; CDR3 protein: CASVVAGYPNEQFF; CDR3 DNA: TGTGCCAGCGTGGTAGCGGGATACCCCAATGAGCAGTTCTTC